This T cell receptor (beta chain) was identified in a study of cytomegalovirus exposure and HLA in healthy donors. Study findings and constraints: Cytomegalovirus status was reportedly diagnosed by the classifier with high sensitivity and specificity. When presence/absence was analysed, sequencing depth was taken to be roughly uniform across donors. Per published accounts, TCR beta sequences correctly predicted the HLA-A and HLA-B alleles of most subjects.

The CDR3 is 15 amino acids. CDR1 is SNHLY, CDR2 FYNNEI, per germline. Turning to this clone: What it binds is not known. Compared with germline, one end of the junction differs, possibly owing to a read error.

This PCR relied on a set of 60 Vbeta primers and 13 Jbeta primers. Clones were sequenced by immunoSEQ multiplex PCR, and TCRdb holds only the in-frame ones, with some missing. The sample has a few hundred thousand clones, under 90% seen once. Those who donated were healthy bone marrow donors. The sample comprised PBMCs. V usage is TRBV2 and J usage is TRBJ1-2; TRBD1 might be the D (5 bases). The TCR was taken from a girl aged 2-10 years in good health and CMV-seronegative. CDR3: CASREAREGLYGYTF. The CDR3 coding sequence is TGTGCCAGCAGGGAAGCGAGGGAGGGGCTGTATGGCTACACCTTC.